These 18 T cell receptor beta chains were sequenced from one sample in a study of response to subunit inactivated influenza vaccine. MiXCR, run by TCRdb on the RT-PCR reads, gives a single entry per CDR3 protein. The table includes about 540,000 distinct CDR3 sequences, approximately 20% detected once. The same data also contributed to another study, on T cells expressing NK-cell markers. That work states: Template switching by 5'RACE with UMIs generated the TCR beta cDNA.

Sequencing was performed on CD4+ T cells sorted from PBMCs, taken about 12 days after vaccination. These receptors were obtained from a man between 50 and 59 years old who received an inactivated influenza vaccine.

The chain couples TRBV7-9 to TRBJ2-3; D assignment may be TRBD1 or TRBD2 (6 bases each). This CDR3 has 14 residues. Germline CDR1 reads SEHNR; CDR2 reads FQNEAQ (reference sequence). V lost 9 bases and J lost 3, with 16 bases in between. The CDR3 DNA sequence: TGTGCCAGTACCTCGGGGGCCCAGACAGATACGCAGTATTTT. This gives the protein CASTSGAQTDTQYF.

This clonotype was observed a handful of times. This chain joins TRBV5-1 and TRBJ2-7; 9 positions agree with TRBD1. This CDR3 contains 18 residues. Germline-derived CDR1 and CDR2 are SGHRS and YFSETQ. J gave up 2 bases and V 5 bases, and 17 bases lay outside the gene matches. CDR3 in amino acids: CASRSGQGSELLPYEQYF. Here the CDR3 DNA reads TGCGCCAGCAGATCCGGACAGGGGTCCGAACTTCTTCCCTACGAGCAGTACTTC.

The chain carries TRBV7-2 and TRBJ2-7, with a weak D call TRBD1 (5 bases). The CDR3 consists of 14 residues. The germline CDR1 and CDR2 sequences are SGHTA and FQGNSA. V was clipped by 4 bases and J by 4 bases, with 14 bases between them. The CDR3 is CASSSRYSGYEQYF. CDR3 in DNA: TGTGCCAGCAGCTCCCGCTATTCAGGGTACGAGCAGTACTTC. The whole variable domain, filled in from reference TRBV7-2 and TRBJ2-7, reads GAGVSQSPSNKVTEKGKDVELRCDPISGHTALYWYRQSLGQGLEFLIYFQGNSAPDKSGLPSDRFSAERTGGSVSTLTIQRTQQEDSAVYLCASSSRYSGYEQYFGPGTRLTVT.

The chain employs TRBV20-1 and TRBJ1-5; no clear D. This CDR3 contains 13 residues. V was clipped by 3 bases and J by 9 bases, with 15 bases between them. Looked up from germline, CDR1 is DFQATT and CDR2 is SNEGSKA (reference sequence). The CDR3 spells CSARWAATGPQHF. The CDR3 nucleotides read TGCAGTGCTAGGTGGGCTGCAACGGGGCCCCAGCATTTT.

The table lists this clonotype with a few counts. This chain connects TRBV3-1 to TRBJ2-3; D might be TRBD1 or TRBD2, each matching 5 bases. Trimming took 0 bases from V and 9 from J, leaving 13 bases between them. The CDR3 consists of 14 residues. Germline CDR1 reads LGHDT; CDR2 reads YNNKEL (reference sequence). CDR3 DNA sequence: TGTGCCAGCAGCCAAGATCCCACCGGGGCAACGCAGTATTTT. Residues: CASSQDPTGATQYF.

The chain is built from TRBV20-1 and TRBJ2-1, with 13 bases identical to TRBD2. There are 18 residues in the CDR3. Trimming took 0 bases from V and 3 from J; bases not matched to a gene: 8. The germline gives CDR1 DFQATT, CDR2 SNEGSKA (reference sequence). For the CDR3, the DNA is TGCAGTGCTAGAGAACGACTAGCGGGAGGCCTTTACTACAATGAGCAGTTCTTC. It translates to CSARERLAGGLYYNEQFF.

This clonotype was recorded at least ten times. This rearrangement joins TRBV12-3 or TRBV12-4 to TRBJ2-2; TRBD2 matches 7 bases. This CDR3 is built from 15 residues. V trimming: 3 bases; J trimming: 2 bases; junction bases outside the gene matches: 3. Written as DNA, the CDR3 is TGTGCCAGCAGTTTGTCTAGCGGTAACACCGGGGAGCTGTTTTTT. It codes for CASSLSSGNTGELFF.

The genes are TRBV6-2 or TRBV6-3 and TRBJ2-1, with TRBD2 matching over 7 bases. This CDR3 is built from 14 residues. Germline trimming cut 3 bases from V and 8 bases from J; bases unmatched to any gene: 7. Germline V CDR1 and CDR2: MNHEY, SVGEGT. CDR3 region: CASSYSGTIHEQFF. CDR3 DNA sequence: TGTGCCAGCAGTTATTCCGGGACTATACATGAGCAGTTCTTC.

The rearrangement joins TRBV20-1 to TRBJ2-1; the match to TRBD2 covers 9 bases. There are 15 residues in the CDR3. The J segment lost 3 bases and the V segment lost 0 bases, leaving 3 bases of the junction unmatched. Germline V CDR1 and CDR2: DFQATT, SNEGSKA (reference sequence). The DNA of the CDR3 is TGCAGTGCTAGAGATAGCGGGGGCCACTACAATGAGCAGTTCTTC. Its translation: CSARDSGGHYNEQFF.

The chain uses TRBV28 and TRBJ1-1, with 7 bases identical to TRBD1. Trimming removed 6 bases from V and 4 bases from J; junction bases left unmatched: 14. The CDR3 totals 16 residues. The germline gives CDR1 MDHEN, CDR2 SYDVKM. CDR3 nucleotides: TGTGCCAGCAGCTCACCGTCGACAGGGTTGGGCACTGAAGCTTTCTTT. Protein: CASSSPSTGLGTEAFF.

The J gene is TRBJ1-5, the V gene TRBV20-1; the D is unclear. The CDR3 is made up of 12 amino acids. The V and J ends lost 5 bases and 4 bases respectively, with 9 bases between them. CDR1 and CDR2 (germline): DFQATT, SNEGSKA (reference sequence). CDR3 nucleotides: TGCAGTGCTTTGGGCGGGAATCAGCCCCAGCATTTT. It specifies CSALGGNQPQHF.

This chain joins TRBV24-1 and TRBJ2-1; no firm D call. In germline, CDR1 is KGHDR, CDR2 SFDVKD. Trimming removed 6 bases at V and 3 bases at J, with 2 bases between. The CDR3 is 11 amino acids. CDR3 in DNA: TGTGCCACCAGTATCTACAATGAGCAGTTCTTC. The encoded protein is CATSIYNEQFF.

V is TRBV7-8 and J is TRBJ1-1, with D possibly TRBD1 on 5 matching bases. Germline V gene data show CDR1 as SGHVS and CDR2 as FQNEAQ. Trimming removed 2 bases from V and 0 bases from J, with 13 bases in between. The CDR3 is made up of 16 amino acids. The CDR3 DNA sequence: TGTGCCAGCAGCTTACCGCCCACAGGCCTGAACACTGAAGCTTTCTTT. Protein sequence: CASSLPPTGLNTEAFF.

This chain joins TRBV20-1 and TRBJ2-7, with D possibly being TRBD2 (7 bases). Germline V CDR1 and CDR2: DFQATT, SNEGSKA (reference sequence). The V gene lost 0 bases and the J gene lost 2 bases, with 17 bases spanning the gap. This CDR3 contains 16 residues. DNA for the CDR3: TGCAGTGCTAGAGACCCCCGCGGGGGCGATGCCTACGAGCAGTACTTC. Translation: CSARDPRGGDAYEQYF.

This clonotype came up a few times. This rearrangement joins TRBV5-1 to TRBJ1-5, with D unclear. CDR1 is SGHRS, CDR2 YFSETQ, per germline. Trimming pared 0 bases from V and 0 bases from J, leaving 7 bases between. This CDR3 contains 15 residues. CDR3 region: CASSLAGDSNQPQHF. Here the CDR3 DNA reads TGCGCCAGCAGCTTGGCTGGGGATAGCAATCAGCCCCAGCATTTT.

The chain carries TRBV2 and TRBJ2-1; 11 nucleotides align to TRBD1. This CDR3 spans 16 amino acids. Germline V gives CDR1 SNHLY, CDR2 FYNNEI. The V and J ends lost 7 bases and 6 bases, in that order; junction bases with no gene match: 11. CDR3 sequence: CASIPRPGQGANEQFF. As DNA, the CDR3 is TGTGCCAGCATCCCCAGACCCGGACAGGGGGCCAATGAGCAGTTCTTC.

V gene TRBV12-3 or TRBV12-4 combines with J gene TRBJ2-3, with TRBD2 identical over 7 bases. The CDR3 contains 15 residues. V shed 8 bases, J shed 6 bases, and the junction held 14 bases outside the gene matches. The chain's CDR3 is CASQRAAGVDDTQYF. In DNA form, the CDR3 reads TGTGCCAGCCAAAGGGCTGCGGGAGTGGATGATACGCAGTATTTT.

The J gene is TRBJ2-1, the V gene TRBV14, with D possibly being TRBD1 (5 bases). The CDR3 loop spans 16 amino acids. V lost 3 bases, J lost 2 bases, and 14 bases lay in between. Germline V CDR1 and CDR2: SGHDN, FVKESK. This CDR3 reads CASSQDTLGPYNEQFF. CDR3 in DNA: TGTGCCAGCAGCCAGGACACCCTAGGCCCCTACAATGAGCAGTTCTTC.